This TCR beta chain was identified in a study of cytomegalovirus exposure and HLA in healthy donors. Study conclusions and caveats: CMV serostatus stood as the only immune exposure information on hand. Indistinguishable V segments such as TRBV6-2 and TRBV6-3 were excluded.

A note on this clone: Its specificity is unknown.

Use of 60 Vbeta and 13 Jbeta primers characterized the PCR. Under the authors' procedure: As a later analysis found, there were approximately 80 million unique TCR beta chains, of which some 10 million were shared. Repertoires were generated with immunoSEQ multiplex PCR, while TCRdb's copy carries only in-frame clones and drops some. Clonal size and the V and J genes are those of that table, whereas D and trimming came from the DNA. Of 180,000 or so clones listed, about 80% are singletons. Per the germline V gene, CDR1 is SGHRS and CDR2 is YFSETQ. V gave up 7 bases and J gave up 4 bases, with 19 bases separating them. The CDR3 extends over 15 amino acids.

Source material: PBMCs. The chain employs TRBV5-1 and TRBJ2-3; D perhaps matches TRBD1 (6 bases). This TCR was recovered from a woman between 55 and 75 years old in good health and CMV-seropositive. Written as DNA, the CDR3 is TGCGCCAGCTCGGGCGGAGGACAGCAATCAGATACGCAGTATTTT. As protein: CASSGGGQQSDTQYF.